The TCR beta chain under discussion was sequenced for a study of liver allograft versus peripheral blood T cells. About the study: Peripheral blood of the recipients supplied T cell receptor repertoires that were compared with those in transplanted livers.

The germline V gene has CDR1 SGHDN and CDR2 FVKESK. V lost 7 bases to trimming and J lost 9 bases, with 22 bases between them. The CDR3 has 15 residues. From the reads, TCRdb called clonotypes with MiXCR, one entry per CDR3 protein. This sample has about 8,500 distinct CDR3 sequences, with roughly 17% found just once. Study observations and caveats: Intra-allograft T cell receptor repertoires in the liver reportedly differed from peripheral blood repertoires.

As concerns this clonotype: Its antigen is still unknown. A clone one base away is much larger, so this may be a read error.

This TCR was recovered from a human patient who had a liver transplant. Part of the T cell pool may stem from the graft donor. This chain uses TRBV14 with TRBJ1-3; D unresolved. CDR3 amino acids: CASNRSPILSGTIYF. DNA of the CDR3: TGTGCCAGCAACCGCTCCCCTATACTCAGCGGCACCATATATTTT. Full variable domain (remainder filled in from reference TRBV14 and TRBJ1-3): EAGVTQFPSHSVIEKGQTVTLRCDPISGHDNLYWYRRVMGKEIKFLLHFVKESKQDESGMPNNRFLAERTGGTYSTLKVQPAELEDSGVYFCASNRSPILSGTIYFGEGSWLTVV.